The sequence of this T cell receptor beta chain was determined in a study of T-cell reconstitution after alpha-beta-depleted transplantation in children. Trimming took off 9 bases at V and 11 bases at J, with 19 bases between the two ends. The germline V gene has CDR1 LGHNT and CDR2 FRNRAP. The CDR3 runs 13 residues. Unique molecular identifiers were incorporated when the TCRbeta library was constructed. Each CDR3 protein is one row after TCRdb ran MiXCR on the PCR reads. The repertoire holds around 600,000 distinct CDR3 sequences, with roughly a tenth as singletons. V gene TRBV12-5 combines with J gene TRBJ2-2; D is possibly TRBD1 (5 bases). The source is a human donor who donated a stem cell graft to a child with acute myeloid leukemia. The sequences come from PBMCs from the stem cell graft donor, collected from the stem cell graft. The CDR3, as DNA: TGTGCTAGCAGGGCCCAAGAAAGTAGCGAGCTGTTTTTT. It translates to CASRAQESSELFF.